A selection of T cell receptor beta chains follows, all from one sample in a study of cytomegalovirus exposure and HLA in healthy donors. Measured with immunoSEQ multiplex PCR; TCRdb has only the in-frame clones, and not every one. This sample has around 260,000 clones, with about four fifths found just once. Sequenced material: PBMCs. Receptors originate from a girl aged 2 to 9 in good health and CMV-seronegative. The CDR3 runs from the conserved cysteine through the conserved F or W. A D gene is named only where the DNA matches it firmly. Rows may omit the clone size; those that give it use once, few, many or a size class.

CDR3 DNA,CDR3 protein,D gene,clone size,J gene,V gene
TGTGCCAGTAGTATTTGGGACAGGCCTGGTTATAGCAATCAGCCCCAGCATTTT,CASSIWDRPGYSNQPQHF,TRBD1,-,TRBJ1-5,TRBV19
TGTGCCAGCAGCCTTACGACAGGTCGGGTTCACAATGAGCAGTTCTTC,CASSLTTGRVHNEQFF,-,-,TRBJ2-1,TRBV9
TGCGCCAGCAGCCCGCAAATGTACAGGGTCTCACCCCTCCACTTT,CASSPQMYRVSPLHF,-,-,TRBJ1-6,TRBV5-1
TGTGCCAGCAGCATCAGCGGGAGGGCCTCCTACAATGAGCAGTTCTTC,CASSISGRASYNEQFF,TRBD2,-,TRBJ2-1,TRBV9
TGTGCCAGCAATAGATTAGCGGCGCCCTACGAGCAGTACTTC,CASNRLAAPYEQYF,-,few,TRBJ2-7,TRBV6-5
TGTGCCAGCAGCTATAGCGGGGGTGCGCAGTATTTT,CASSYSGGAQYF,TRBD2,-,TRBJ2-3,TRBV14
TGTGCCAGCAGCTTTCGCGGAACCCCTATTGGCTACACCTTC,CASSFRGTPIGYTF,-,once,TRBJ1-2,TRBV5-6
TGTGCCAGCAGCCGTGATCAAGGGGGATCTGGAAACACCATATATTTT,CASSRDQGGSGNTIYF,-,once,TRBJ1-3,TRBV2
TGTGCCACCAGCAGGGCGGGTCCTGAGCAGTTCTTC,CATSRAGPEQFF,-,once,TRBJ2-1,TRBV15
TGTGCCAGCAGCCCGGGACAGGGCTACGAGCAGTACTTC,CASSPGQGYEQYF,TRBD1,few,TRBJ2-7,TRBV7-7
TGTGCCAGCAGTTTATTTTGGGGGACTAGCGGGGGGAAAGAGTACGAGCAGTACTTC,CASSLFWGTSGGKEYEQYF,TRBD2,-,TRBJ2-7,TRBV27
TGTGCCAGCAGCTTGGTGGGCAGGGGGATAGAGGATGGCTACACCTTC,CASSLVGRGIEDGYTF,TRBD1,once,TRBJ1-2,TRBV5-8
TGTGCCAGCAGCCAAGGTGCTATAGAGGGTGCCTACGAGCAGTACTTC,CASSQGAIEGAYEQYF,-,-,TRBJ2-7,TRBV14
TGCGCCAGCAGCGGCCCCCGGAGCGAGCAGTACTTC,CASSGPRSEQYF,-,once,TRBJ2-7,TRBV4-1
TGTGCCACCGGCGACTCGGGAGGGGCCTCAAACAATGAGCAGTTCTTC,CATGDSGGASNNEQFF,TRBD2,-,TRBJ2-1,TRBV15
TGTGCCAGCAGTTTATTAGCCCCTAGCGGGTCCTCCTACGAGCAGTACTTC,CASSLLAPSGSSYEQYF,TRBD2,-,TRBJ2-7,TRBV28
TGTGCCAGCAGCTTGGGCGGGACAGGGGGCTTAGGCTACACCTTT,CASSLGGTGGLGYTF,TRBD1,-,TRBJ1-2,TRBV5-4
TGTGCCAGCAGCTTTTGGAGCGGAAGTTGGGAGCTGTTTTTT,CASSFWSGSWELFF,-,few,TRBJ2-2,TRBV13
TGTGCCAGCAGCGTCAGTGACACAGGGTTCGGGCATTCACCCCTCCACTTT,CASSVSDTGFGHSPLHF,-,-,TRBJ1-6,TRBV9
TGTGCCAGCAGCAGAGACGGGACTCATCCCTACGAGCAGTACTTC,CASSRDGTHPYEQYF,-,-,TRBJ2-7,TRBV7-2
TGTGCCAGCGCCGTATTTCCGGGACAGGGCTACGAGCAGTACTTC,CASAVFPGQGYEQYF,TRBD1,once,TRBJ2-7,TRBV2
TGTGCCAGCAGCGTTCTAGGGACAGGGGGCTGGACAGATACGCAGTATTTT,CASSVLGTGGWTDTQYF,TRBD1,-,TRBJ2-3,TRBV9
TGTGCCAGCAAGCACGAATATGGCTACACCTTC,CASKHEYGYTF,-,-,TRBJ1-2,TRBV6-5
TGTGCCAGCAGCGGTGGGGAGGATCAGCCCCAGCATTTT,CASSGGEDQPQHF,-,-,TRBJ1-5,TRBV2
TGTGCCACGGGCCCCAGGGTACATGAACAGTTCTTC,CATGPRVHEQFF,-,-,TRBJ2-1,TRBV2
TGTGCCAGCAGCTTAGTCGGAGAGGAGCAGTACTTC,CASSLVGEEQYF,-,-,TRBJ2-7,TRBV7-6
TGTGCCAGCAGCTCAGGACTAGCGCGTCGCTTAACCTACGAGCAGTACTTC,CASSSGLARRLTYEQYF,TRBD2,-,TRBJ2-7,TRBV7-9
TGTGCCAGCAGCCCAGGACAGGGGGCAACAGATACGCAGTATTTT,CASSPGQGATDTQYF,TRBD1,-,TRBJ2-3,TRBV7-3